This T cell receptor beta chain derives from a study of OX40 agonist ivuxolimab in advanced cancers. Details on this clone: Antigen unknown.

Overall study findings and caveats: Relative to CD4+ cells, CD8+ T cells on average had more expanded clones. Individuals who were partial responders at 0.1-3.0 mg/kg had clonal expansion that ranked among the lowest.

CDR1 and CDR2 (germline): LNHDA, SQIVND (reference sequence). Deletions cut 5 bases from V and 2 bases from J, with 13 bases between. The CDR3 length is 14 residues. The method was immunoSEQ multiplex PCR; TCRdb's version includes in-frame clones alone and lacks a portion of them. Of about 19,000 clones listed, 85% to 90% were seen once; the top ten hold 50% to 65%. Blood samples were obtained at baseline, cycle 4 day 1, and cycle 7 day 1. This chain joins TRBV19 and TRBJ2-7, with D possibly TRBD2 on 6 matching bases. This TCR came from an adult with an advanced solid tumor such as melanoma, head and neck, liver or kidney cancer. Sequences were derived from CD4+ or CD8+ T cells sorted from blood, sampled in a trial of the OX40 agonist ivuxolimab. The CDR3 is CASSATPGAYEQYF. In nucleotides, the CDR3 is TGTGCCAGTAGTGCTACGCCGGGGGCCTACGAGCAGTACTTC. Combining the CDR3 with reference TRBV19 and TRBJ2-7 gives the whole variable domain DGGITQSPKYLFRKEGQNVTLSCEQNLNHDAMYWYRQDPGQGLRLIYYSQIVNDFQKGDIAEGYSVSREKKESFPLTVTSAQKNPTAFYLCASSATPGAYEQYFGPGTRLTVT.